The 25 T cell receptor beta chains in this list originate from one sample, sequenced in a study of pediatric ulcerative colitis. Data came from immunoSEQ multiplex PCR; TCRdb stores just in-frame clones and leaves some out. The sample yields about 64,000 clones, around 80% seen once. The sequencing sample was made of blood. These receptors were obtained from a boy between 10 and 17 years old with moderate ulcerative colitis.

The V and J genes are TRBV25-1 and TRBJ2-1; D might be TRBD1 (5 bases). Germline assignment: CDR1 MGHDK and CDR2 SYGVNS. This CDR3 spans 16 amino acids. Trimming stripped 3 bases from V and 4 bases from J, with 16 bases between. CDR3 DNA sequence: TGTGCCAGCAGTGATAGAAAGGGGATCCCGTACAATGAGCAGTTCTTC. It is translated as CASSDRKGIPYNEQFF.

This clone was seen only once. The rearrangement links TRBV5-1 to TRBJ2-5, with unresolved D. With 1 base removed from V and 0 bases from J, the gap between germline ends came to 7 bases. CDR3 length: 14 amino acids. The germline V gene encodes CDR1 SGHRS and CDR2 YFSETQ. In DNA form, the CDR3 reads TGCGCCAGCAGCTTGAGGATCAACCAAGAGACCCAGTACTTC. Translation: CASSLRINQETQYF.

The V gene is TRBV4-3, the J gene TRBJ2-1; 10 nucleotides match TRBD2. Germline V gene data show CDR1 as LGHNA and CDR2 as YSLEER. There are 15 residues in the CDR3. V was pared by 4 bases and J by 7 bases, with 7 bases of the junction left unmatched. The CDR3 is CASSPTSGIPNEQFF. The CDR3, as DNA: TGCGCCAGCAGCCCAACTAGCGGGATCCCGAATGAGCAGTTCTTC.

J is TRBJ1-1 and V is TRBV5-1; 7 bases map to TRBD1. There are 13 residues in the CDR3. V lost 4 bases, J lost 4 bases, and 4 bases stayed unmatched. Germline CDR1 and CDR2: SGHRS and YFSETQ. This chain's CDR3 is CASSERQGTEAFF. The DNA of the CDR3 is TGCGCCAGCAGCGAAAGACAGGGCACTGAAGCTTTCTTT.

V is TRBV7-2 and J is TRBJ2-3; D unclear. V was cut by 4 bases and J by 4 bases, with 6 bases left in between. The germline V gene encodes CDR1 SGHTA and CDR2 FQGNSA. The CDR3 extends over 12 amino acids. The CDR3 reads CASSSYADTQYF. For the CDR3, the DNA is TGTGCCAGCAGCTCTTATGCAGATACGCAGTATTTT.

This clone turned up a few times. The chain uses TRBV2 and TRBJ2-7; weak D call: TRBD1 (6 bases). Germline CDR1 is SNHLY and CDR2 is FYNNEI. The CDR3 is 15 amino acids. Trimming stripped 10 bases from V and 0 bases from J, with 19 bases between. CDR3 bases: TGTGCCAACAGGAGACCGGCAGGGGACTCCTACGAGCAGTACTTC. This translates into CANRRPAGDSYEQYF. Using reference TRBV2 and TRBJ2-7 for the parts outside the CDR3, the full variable domain is EPEVTQTPSHQVTQMGQEVILRCVPISNHLYFYWYRQILGQKVEFLVSFYNNEISEKSEIFDDQFSVERPDGSNFTLKIRSTKLEDSAMYFCANRRPAGDSYEQYFGPGTRLTVT.

The chain carries TRBV18 and TRBJ2-7; 9 bases align to TRBD2. The CDR3 is 15 residues long. CDR1 is KGHSH and CDR2 is LQKENI in the germline V gene. The V gene end was trimmed by 6 bases and the J gene end by 3 bases; junction bases not matched to a gene: 9. CDR3 in DNA: TGTGCCAGCTCGCCGGGACTAGCAAATAGCTACGAGCAGTACTTC. This codes for CASSPGLANSYEQYF.

V is TRBV19 and J is TRBJ2-1; D is possibly TRBD2 (6 bases). V dropped 3 bases and J dropped 2 bases, with 14 bases sitting between them. Germline V gene data show CDR1 as LNHDA and CDR2 as SQIVND (reference sequence). CDR3 length equals 16 residues. In DNA, the CDR3 is TGTGCCAGTAGTATGGGACGGGGGTTCCCCTACAATGAGCAGTTCTTC. It specifies CASSMGRGFPYNEQFF.

V is TRBV7-2 and J is TRBJ2-5; the match to TRBD2 covers 8 bases. This CDR3 spans 17 amino acids. V dropped 1 base and J dropped 8; count of bases not matched to a gene: 15. Germline V gene data show CDR1 as SGHTA and CDR2 as FQGNSA. CDR3 sequence (DNA): TGTGCCAGCAGCTTAGTAGGGGTCGGCGGGAGGCCCTTAACCCAGTACTTC. Translated, it gives CASSLVGVGGRPLTQYF.

The CDR3 here is CASTTTAGGETQYF. Written as DNA, the CDR3 is TGTGCCAGCACCACCACGGCGGGGGGAGAGACCCAGTACTTC. The V and J genes are TRBV4-2 and TRBJ2-5; TRBD2 aligns across 8 bases. The CDR3 runs to 14 residues. Germline V gives CDR1 LGHNA, CDR2 YNFKEQ. Germline trimming cut 7 bases from V and 4 bases from J; bases unmatched to any gene: 8.

This clone occurred once. This chain connects TRBV15 to TRBJ1-2, with D maybe TRBD1 (6 bases). V gave up 1 base and J gave up 0 bases, with 15 bases separating them. Germline values: CDR1 LNHNV, CDR2 YYDKDF (reference sequence). The length of the CDR3 is 17 residues. This chain's CDR3 is CATSRAGDDRTNYGYTF. Written as DNA, the CDR3 is TGTGCCACCAGCAGAGCGGGGGACGACAGGACTAACTATGGCTACACCTTC.

The rearrangement joins TRBV2 to TRBJ1-2, with D tentatively TRBD1 (6 bases). This CDR3 has 13 amino acids. The V and J ends lost 10 bases and 8 bases respectively, with 20 bases between them. Looked up from germline, CDR1 is SNHLY and CDR2 is FYNNEI. The CDR3: CATPGALGGGYTF. Here the CDR3 DNA reads TGTGCCACTCCGGGGGCCCTTGGAGGCGGCTACACCTTC.

The chain uses TRBV7-2 and TRBJ1-2; possibly TRBD1 for D (5 bases). Trimming pared 2 bases from V and 2 bases from J, leaving 9 bases between. Per the germline V gene, CDR1 is SGHTA and CDR2 is FQGNSA. This CDR3 has 14 amino acids. The CDR3 DNA sequence: TGTGCCAGCAGCTTACAGGGAAGGAACTATGGCTACACCTTC. Protein: CASSLQGRNYGYTF.

The chain links TRBV28 to TRBJ2-7, with 9 bases fitting TRBD1. The junction had 8 bases not matched to a gene; V was cut back by 3 bases and J by 5 bases. CDR1 and CDR2 from the germline V gene are MDHEN and SYDVKM. The CDR3 runs to 15 residues. The CDR3 nucleotides are TGTGCCAGCAGTTTGCCGGGACAGGGAATCCACGAGCAGTACTTC. This encodes CASSLPGQGIHEQYF.

In its sample, this clone was seen a few times. The V gene is TRBV5-1, the J gene TRBJ1-2, with a tentative D call TRBD1 (6 bases). Germline assignment: CDR1 SGHRS and CDR2 YFSETQ. This CDR3 has 15 amino acids. Trimming took off 5 bases at V and 7 bases at J, with 21 bases between the two ends. The DNA for the CDR3 is TGCGCCAGCAGTTCGCAGGGGTTCGAAGCGGGTGGCTACACCTTC. As protein: CASSSQGFEAGGYTF.

This chain uses TRBV5-1 with TRBJ2-3; D is unclear. The CDR3 runs 14 residues. The germline gives CDR1 SGHRS, CDR2 YFSETQ. V lost 1 base to trimming and J lost 6 bases, with 12 bases between them. The CDR3 protein is CASSLSYQRDTQYF. CDR3 nucleotide sequence: TGCGCCAGCAGCTTGTCCTACCAAAGGGATACGCAGTATTTT.

The J gene is TRBJ2-1, the V gene TRBV4-2; D is unresolved. The CDR3 has 13 residues. CDR1 is LGHNA and CDR2 is YNFKEQ in the germline V gene. V was pared by 3 bases and J by 8 bases, with 11 bases between. CDR3: CASSQVTRDEQFF. CDR3 coding DNA: TGTGCCAGCAGCCAGGTGACTCGGGATGAGCAGTTCTTC.

The chain employs TRBV30 and TRBJ1-4; D is unclear. V dropped 2 bases and J dropped 7 bases, with 8 bases sitting between them. This CDR3 contains 12 residues. Per the germline V gene, CDR1 is GTSNPN and CDR2 is SVGIG (reference sequence). CDR3 amino acids: CAWSSLFEKLFF. Here the CDR3 DNA reads TGTGCCTGGAGTTCCCTATTTGAAAAACTGTTTTTT.

The chain is built from TRBV2 and TRBJ1-1; TRBD1 matches 8 bases. The germline V gene has CDR1 SNHLY and CDR2 FYNNEI. This CDR3 has 14 amino acids. Trimming took 7 bases from V and 1 from J; bases not matched to a gene: 5. CDR3 in amino acids: CASTRQGANTEAFF. The CDR3 nucleotides read TGTGCCAGCACCCGCCAGGGGGCGAACACTGAAGCTTTCTTT.

The rearrangement links TRBV5-1 to TRBJ2-1, with 7 bases fitting TRBD2. After removal of 2 bases from V and 8 bases from J, the junction contained 13 bases not matched to a gene. The CDR3 has 16 amino acids. Germline assignment: CDR1 SGHRS and CDR2 YFSETQ. The CDR3 region has the DNA TGCGCCAGCAGCTTTTGGCCCCTTGGCGGGAGCGATGAGCAGTTCTTC. Amino acids: CASSFWPLGGSDEQFF.

The gene calls are TRBV5-1 and TRBJ1-4; possible D gene TRBD1, 5 bases. Germline loops: CDR1 SGHRS, CDR2 YFSETQ. The V end was cut by 0 bases, the J end by 3 bases, with 9 bases between. The CDR3 covers 15 residues. CDR3 loop: CASSLEGLANEKLFF. The CDR3 region has the DNA TGCGCCAGCAGCTTGGAGGGGCTGGCTAATGAAAAACTGTTTTTT.

This clone was seen once. The V gene is TRBV14, the J gene TRBJ1-4; TRBD1 matches at 9 bases. V was pared by 6 bases and J by 9 bases, with 11 bases of the junction left unmatched. Germline-derived CDR1 and CDR2 are SGHDN and FVKESK. This CDR3 has 15 residues. CDR3 in DNA: TGTGCCAGCAGTCTCCTAGGACAGGGGAGTCAAAAACTGTTTTTT. Its translation is CASSLLGQGSQKLFF.

This clone was seen more than once but under ten times. This chain uses TRBV7-3 with TRBJ2-7; TRBD1 matches 8 bases. V trimming: 5 bases; J trimming: 6 bases; junction bases outside the gene matches: 9. The CDR3 sequence is 14 residues long. Germline V gene sequence: CDR1 SGHTA, CDR2 FQGTGA. CDR3 in DNA: TGTGCCAGCAGCCCCAGGACAGGGAGGTTCGAGCAGTACTTC. Translating gives CASSPRTGRFEQYF.

V usage is TRBV18 and J usage is TRBJ2-1; D possibly corresponds to TRBD1 (6 bases). V was trimmed by 3 bases and J by 8 bases, leaving 11 bases between them. The CDR3 has 13 amino acids. Germline V CDR1 and CDR2: KGHSH, LQKENI. The CDR3 sequence: CASSPDSLYEQFF. In nucleotides, the CDR3 is TGTGCCAGCTCACCGGACAGCCTTTATGAGCAGTTCTTC.

The chain joins TRBV7-2 to TRBJ2-3, with D unclear. CDR3 size: 12 residues. Germline V gives CDR1 SGHTA, CDR2 FQGNSA. V lost 3 bases, J lost 5 bases, and 6 bases lay in between. CDR3: CASSLVGDTQYF. CDR3 DNA sequence: TGTGCCAGCAGCTTGGTAGGAGATACGCAGTATTTT.